The 12 T cell receptor beta chains reported below all come from one sample, sequenced in a study of PD-L1 blockade in urothelial cancer. Stated time point: pretreatment peripheral blood. Sequencing used immunoSEQ multiplex PCR; TCRdb keeps in-frame clones, though not all of them. Among tens of thousands of clones listed, 85% to 90% were seen once. This material consisted of PBMCs, taken around atezolizumab (anti-PD-L1) treatment. The receptors here all came from a man between 60 and 75 years old with urothelial cancer.

The chain is built from TRBV6-5 and TRBJ1-5, with D unclear. Trimming took 5 bases from V and 0 from J, leaving 11 bases between them. The germline CDR1 and CDR2 sequences are MNHEY and SVGAGI. The CDR3 has 15 residues. The CDR3 bases are TGTGCCAGCAGTATAGATATCTATAGCAATCAGCCCCAGCATTTT. Protein: CASSIDIYSNQPQHF.

The chain combines TRBV6-4 with TRBJ2-1; a weak D match, TRBD1 (5 bases). Germline-derived CDR1 and CDR2 are MRHNA and SNTAGT. The CDR3 runs 14 residues. V was shortened by 3 bases and J by 4 bases, with 10 bases between the two germline ends. The CDR3 bases are TGTGCCAGCAGTGAGTCAGGGCATTACAATGAGCAGTTCTTC. Amino acid sequence: CASSESGHYNEQFF.

This sequence joins TRBV30 and TRBJ2-1; D is unclear. The CDR3 contains 17 residues. CDR1 is GTSNPN and CDR2 is SVGIG in the germline V gene (reference sequence). V lost 1 base to trimming and J lost 0 bases, with 16 bases between them. The CDR3 loop is CAWSGTLIPSSYNEQFF. In nucleotides, the CDR3 is TGTGCCTGGAGTGGAACCCTTATCCCCAGCTCCTACAATGAGCAGTTCTTC.

This chain connects TRBV6-4 to TRBJ2-1, with D possibly TRBD2 on 5 matching bases. Germline V gives CDR1 MRHNA, CDR2 SNTAGT. The CDR3 loop spans 15 amino acids. Deletions cut 3 bases from V and 0 bases from J, with 9 bases between. The chain's CDR3 is CASSEGGLSYNEQFF. In DNA form, the CDR3 reads TGTGCCAGCAGTGAAGGCGGGCTCTCCTACAATGAGCAGTTCTTC.

The sample holds one count of this clone. The sample holds other DNA sequences that translate to the same CDR3. The chain recombines TRBV7-2 with TRBJ2-7, with D possibly TRBD2 on 5 matching bases. This CDR3 has 13 residues. V was trimmed by 2 bases and J by 4 bases, leaving 9 bases between them. The germline V gene encodes CDR1 SGHTA and CDR2 FQGNSA. The CDR3 protein is CASSLTGGYEQYF. The CDR3 region has the DNA TGTGCCAGCAGCTTAACCGGAGGATACGAGCAGTACTTC.

The chain links TRBV5-1 to TRBJ1-1; tentatively, D is TRBD1 (5 bases). The CDR3 is 14 residues long. The V gene lost 0 bases and the J gene lost 2 bases, with 8 bases spanning the gap. CDR1 and CDR2 (germline): SGHRS, YFSETQ. For the CDR3, the DNA is TGCGCCAGCAGCTTGGGACAGTACAACACTGAAGCTTTCTTT. Encoded protein: CASSLGQYNTEAFF.

The CDR3 here is CASRDSYSNQPQHF. In DNA form, the CDR3 reads TGTGCCAGCAGGGACAGTTATAGCAATCAGCCCCAGCATTTT. The chain is built from TRBV28 and TRBJ1-5, with D possibly matching TRBD1 (6 bases). CDR1 and CDR2 from the germline V gene are MDHEN and SYDVKM. CDR3 length: 14 amino acids. V lost 6 bases and J 0 bases, leaving 9 bases between the germline ends.

The V call is TRBV11-3, the J call TRBJ2-1; tentatively, D is TRBD1 (8 bases). Germline V CDR1 and CDR2: SGHNT, YENEEA. This CDR3 is 14 amino acids long. V was cut by 5 bases and J by 8 bases, with 16 bases left in between. CDR3 sequence reads: CASSRKQGGDEQFF. The CDR3 DNA sequence: TGTGCCAGCAGCCGGAAACAGGGGGGGGATGAGCAGTTCTTC.

This sequence joins TRBV19 and TRBJ2-3; 8 nucleotides line up with TRBD2. CDR3 size: 15 residues. Looked up from germline, CDR1 is LNHDA and CDR2 is SQIVND (reference sequence). V dropped 7 bases and J dropped 4; count of bases not matched to a gene: 10. CDR3 in DNA: TGTGCCAGTAACCGGTATAGCGGGACCCCAGATACGCAGTATTTT. It encodes CASNRYSGTPDTQYF. The full variable domain, completed using reference TRBV19 and TRBJ2-3, is DGGITQSPKYLFRKEGQNVTLSCEQNLNHDAMYWYRQDPGQGLRLIYYSQIVNDFQKGDIAEGYSVSREKKESFPLTVTSAQKNPTAFYLCASNRYSGTPDTQYFGPGTRLTVL.

CDR3 residues: CASSLMTGTSSNYGYTF. The DNA for the CDR3 is TGCGCCAGCAGCTTGATGACAGGAACCTCATCTAACTATGGCTACACCTTC. The chain recombines TRBV5-1 with TRBJ1-2, with a possible D match to TRBD1 (6 bases). V was pared by 1 base and J by 0 bases, with 16 bases between. Germline CDR1 reads SGHRS; CDR2 reads YFSETQ. The CDR3 runs 17 residues.

The chain uses TRBV7-2 and TRBJ2-7; the D is unclear. This CDR3 comprises 15 residues. Germline V gives CDR1 SGHTA, CDR2 FQGNSA. Trimming shortened V by 5 bases and J by 4 bases, and 18 bases separated the two germline ends. Here the CDR3 DNA reads TGTGCCAGCAGCAGTAGTGGTGTAACTTTTTACGAGCAGTACTTC. Amino acids: CASSSSGVTFYEQYF.

This chain links TRBV7-2 with TRBJ1-2, with D tentatively TRBD1 (6 bases). This CDR3 region has 15 residues. CDR1 is SGHTA and CDR2 is FQGNSA in the germline V gene. The V gene lost 4 bases and the J gene lost 8 bases, with 20 bases spanning the gap. CDR3: CASSSQGLGSHGYTF. Written as DNA, the CDR3 is TGTGCCAGCAGCTCCCAGGGGTTGGGGTCCCACGGCTACACCTTC.